The present T cell receptor beta chain was sequenced within a study of T cells in Graves' hyperthyroidism and ophthalmopathy. A few counts support this clonotype. Using RNA transcripts as the source, TCR beta CDR3 regions were amplified. The HTBI primer set drove a first-round RT-PCR of the TCR CDR3. TCRdb redid the calling of the multiplex PCR reads with MiXCR, one entry per CDR3 protein. The data show approximately 300,000 distinct CDR3 sequences, 15% to 20% seen once. The V segment lost 1 base and the J segment 6 bases; nucleotides outside the gene matches: 4. The CDR3 runs to 15 residues. Looked up from germline, CDR1 is LGHDT and CDR2 is YNNKEL (reference sequence). Stable Graves' hyperthyroidism denoted no ophthalmopathy progression over 18 months.

The clonotype comes from a man younger than 40 with Graves' hyperthyroidism. This sequence joins TRBV3-1 and TRBJ2-2; TRBD2 matches 8 bases. Sequenced sample: blood. The DNA of the CDR3 is TGTGCCAGCAGCCAAGCGGGAGGGCCTCCCGGGGAGCTGTTTTTT. This codes for CASSQAGGPPGELFF.